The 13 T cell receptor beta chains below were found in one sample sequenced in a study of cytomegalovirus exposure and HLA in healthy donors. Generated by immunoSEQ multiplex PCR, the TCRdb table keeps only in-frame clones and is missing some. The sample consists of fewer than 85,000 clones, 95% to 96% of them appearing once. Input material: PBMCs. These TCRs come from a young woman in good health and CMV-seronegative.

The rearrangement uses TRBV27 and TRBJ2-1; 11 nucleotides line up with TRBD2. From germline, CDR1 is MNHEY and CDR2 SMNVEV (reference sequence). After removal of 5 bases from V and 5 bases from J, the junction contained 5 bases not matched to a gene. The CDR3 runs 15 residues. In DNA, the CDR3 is TGTGCCAGCAGTCCCGGGACTAGCGGAAACAATGAGCAGTTCTTC. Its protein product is CASSPGTSGNNEQFF.

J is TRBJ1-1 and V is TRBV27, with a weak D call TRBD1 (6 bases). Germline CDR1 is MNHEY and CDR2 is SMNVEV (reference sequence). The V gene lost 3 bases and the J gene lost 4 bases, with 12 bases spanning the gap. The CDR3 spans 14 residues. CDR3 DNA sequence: TGTGCCAGCAGTTTCGGCGGACAGCTCACTGAAGCTTTCTTT. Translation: CASSFGGQLTEAFF.

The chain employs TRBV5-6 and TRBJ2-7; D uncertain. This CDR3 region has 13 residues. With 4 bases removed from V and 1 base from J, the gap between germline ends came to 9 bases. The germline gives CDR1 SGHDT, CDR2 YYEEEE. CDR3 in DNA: TGTGCCAGCAGCCGCCGGAGTTCCTACGAGCAGTACTTC. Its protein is CASSRRSSYEQYF.

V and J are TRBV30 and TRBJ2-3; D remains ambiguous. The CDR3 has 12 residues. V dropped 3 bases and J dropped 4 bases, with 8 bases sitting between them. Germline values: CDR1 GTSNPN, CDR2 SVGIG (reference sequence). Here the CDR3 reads CAWSMRSDTQYF. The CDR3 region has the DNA TGTGCCTGGAGCATGAGGTCAGATACGCAGTATTTT. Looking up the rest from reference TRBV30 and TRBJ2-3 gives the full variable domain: SQTIHQWPATLVQPVGSPLSLECTVEGTSNPNLYWYRQAAGRGLQLLFYSVGIGQISSEVPQNLSASRPQDRQFILSSKKLLLSDSGFYLCAWSMRSDTQYFGPGTRLTVL.

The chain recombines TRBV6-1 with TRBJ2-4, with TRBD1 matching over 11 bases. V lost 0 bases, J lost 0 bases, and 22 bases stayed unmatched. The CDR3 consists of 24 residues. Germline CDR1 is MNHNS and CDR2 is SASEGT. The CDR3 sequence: CASSEALWTGGPSPRILAKNIQYF. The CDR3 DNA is TGTGCCAGCAGTGAAGCTCTCTGGACAGGGGGCCCATCCCCGAGAATACTAGCCAAAAACATTCAGTACTTC.

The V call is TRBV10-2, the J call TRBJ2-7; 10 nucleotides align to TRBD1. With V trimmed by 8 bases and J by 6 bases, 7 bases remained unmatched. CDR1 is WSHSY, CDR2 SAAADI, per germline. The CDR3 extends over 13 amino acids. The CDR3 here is CASRRQGASEQYF. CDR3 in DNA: TGCGCCAGCCGCCGACAGGGGGCGAGCGAGCAGTACTTC.

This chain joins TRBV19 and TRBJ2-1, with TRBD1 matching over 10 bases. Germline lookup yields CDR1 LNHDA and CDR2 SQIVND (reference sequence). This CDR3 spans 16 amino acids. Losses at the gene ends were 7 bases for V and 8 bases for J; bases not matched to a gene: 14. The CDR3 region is CASTQPMGQGRYEQFF. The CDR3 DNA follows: TGTGCCAGTACCCAACCGATGGGACAGGGGCGCTATGAGCAGTTCTTC.

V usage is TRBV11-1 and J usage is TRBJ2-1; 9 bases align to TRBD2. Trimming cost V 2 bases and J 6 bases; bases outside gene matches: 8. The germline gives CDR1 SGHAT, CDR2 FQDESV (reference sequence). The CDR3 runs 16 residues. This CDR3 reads CASSLWLAGPSNEQFF. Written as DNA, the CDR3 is TGTGCCAGCAGCTTATGGCTAGCGGGGCCTTCCAATGAGCAGTTCTTC.

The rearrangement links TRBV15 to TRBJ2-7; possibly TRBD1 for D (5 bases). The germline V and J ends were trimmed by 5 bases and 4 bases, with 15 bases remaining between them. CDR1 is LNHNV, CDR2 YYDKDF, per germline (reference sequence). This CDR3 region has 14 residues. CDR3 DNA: TGTGCCACCAGCTCAGGGATTGAAGAATACGAGCAGTACTTC. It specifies CATSSGIEEYEQYF.

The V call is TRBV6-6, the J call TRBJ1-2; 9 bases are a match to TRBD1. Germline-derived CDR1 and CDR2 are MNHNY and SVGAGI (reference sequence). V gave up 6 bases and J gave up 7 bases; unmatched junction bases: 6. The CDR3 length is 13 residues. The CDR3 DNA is TGTGCCAGCAGGGGCGGGACAGGGCCTGGCTACACCTTC. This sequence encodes CASRGGTGPGYTF.

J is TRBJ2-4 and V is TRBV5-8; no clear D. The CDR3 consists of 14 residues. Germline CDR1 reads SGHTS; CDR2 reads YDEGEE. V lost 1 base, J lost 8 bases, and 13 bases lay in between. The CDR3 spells CASSLWLVSDIQYF. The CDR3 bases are TGTGCCAGCAGCTTGTGGCTAGTCTCAGACATTCAGTACTTC.

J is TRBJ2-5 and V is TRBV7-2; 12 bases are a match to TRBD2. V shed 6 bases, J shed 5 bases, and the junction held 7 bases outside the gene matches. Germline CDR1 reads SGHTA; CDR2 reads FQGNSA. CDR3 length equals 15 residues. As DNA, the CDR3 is TGTGCCAGCAGTTCGGGACTAGCGGGTTGGGAGACCCAGTACTTC. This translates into CASSSGLAGWETQYF. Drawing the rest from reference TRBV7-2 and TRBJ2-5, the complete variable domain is GAGVSQSPSNKVTEKGKDVELRCDPISGHTALYWYRQSLGQGLEFLIYFQGNSAPDKSGLPSDRFSAERTGGSVSTLTIQRTQQEDSAVYLCASSSGLAGWETQYFGPGTRLLVL.

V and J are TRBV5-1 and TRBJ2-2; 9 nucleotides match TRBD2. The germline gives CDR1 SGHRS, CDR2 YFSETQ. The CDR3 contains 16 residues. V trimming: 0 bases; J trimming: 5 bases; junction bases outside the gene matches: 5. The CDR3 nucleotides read TGCGCCAGCAGCTTGGGACTAGCGGAAGGAACCGGGGAGCTGTTTTTT. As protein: CASSLGLAEGTGELFF.